These 29 T cell receptor beta chains were sequenced from one sample in a study of blood T cell repertoires in COVID-19. TCRdb keeps only in-frame clones here, not all; method: immunoSEQ multiplex PCR. The data show 200,000 to 300,000 clones, about nine tenths seen once. Input material: peripheral blood. These receptors all stem from a man between 25 and 39 years old with COVID-19, enrolled during active disease.

This clone was detected a few times. The rearrangement uses TRBV7-9 and TRBJ2-5; 11 nucleotides match TRBD2. This CDR3 has 13 residues. With V trimmed by 11 bases and J by 6 bases, 8 bases remained unmatched. Germline assignment: CDR1 SEHNR and CDR2 FQNEAQ (reference sequence). The CDR3 coding sequence is TGTGCCCTAGCGGGGGGTCCCAATCAGACCCAGTACTTC. Its translation: CALAGGPNQTQYF.

V usage is TRBV7-9 and J usage is TRBJ1-6; possible D gene TRBD1, 5 bases. This CDR3 is built from 14 residues. Germline values: CDR1 SEHNR, CDR2 FQNEAQ (reference sequence). The V end was cut by 0 bases, the J end by 8 bases, with 8 bases between. The CDR3 DNA reads TGTGCCAGCAGCTTAGCTAGGGGTCATTCACCCCTCCACTTT. Residues: CASSLARGHSPLHF.

The chain uses TRBV25-1 and TRBJ1-2; D is possibly TRBD1 (5 bases). Germline V gives CDR1 MGHDK, CDR2 SYGVNS. Between the trimmed V and J ends, which lost 2 bases and 4 bases, there was a span of 11 bases. The CDR3 runs 14 residues. The CDR3 coding sequence is TGTGCCAGCAGTGAACAGGGTGTACTCTATGGCTACACCTTC. It encodes CASSEQGVLYGYTF.

V and J are TRBV21-1 and TRBJ2-5; TRBD2, as called in the table, went unchecked against the DNA. TRBV21-1 is listed as a pseudogene. The CDR3 is 17 residues long. CDR3 amino acids: CASSKGGDREIRETQYF. The CDR3 DNA follows: TGTGCCAGCAGCAAAGGAGGTGATAGGGAGATTCGGGAGACCCAGTACTTC.

The chain is built from TRBV5-6 and TRBJ1-3; tentative D call: TRBD1 (6 bases). CDR1 and CDR2 from the germline V gene are SGHDT and YYEEEE. The CDR3 is 19 amino acids. V lost 4 bases to trimming and J lost 0 bases, with 23 bases between them. The CDR3 reads CASSLAQGPNRSSGNTIYF. The CDR3 bases are TGTGCCAGCAGCCTCGCCCAGGGGCCCAATAGAAGCTCTGGAAACACCATATATTTT.

V and J are TRBV6-5 and TRBJ2-3, with 10 bases aligning to TRBD2. CDR1 is MNHEY, CDR2 SVGAGI, per germline. The CDR3 spans 14 residues. Trimming removed 8 bases from V and 4 bases from J; junction bases left unmatched: 6. The DNA of the CDR3 is TGTGCCAGCCGTCCCGGGACTAGCGCAGATACGCAGTATTTT. Amino acids: CASRPGTSADTQYF.

V gene TRBV14 combines with J gene TRBJ2-5, with 8 bases lining up with TRBD1. Germline V gene lookup returns CDR1 SGHDN and CDR2 FVKESK. The J segment lost 2 bases and the V segment lost 4 bases, leaving 6 bases of the junction unmatched. The CDR3 is made up of 15 amino acids. CDR3 DNA: TGTGCCAGCAGCCGAGGGACAGGCGAGCAAGAGACCCAGTACTTC. Encoded protein: CASSRGTGEQETQYF.

The gene calls are TRBV5-1 and TRBJ1-4; maybe TRBD1 (5 bases). Trimming took 5 bases from V and 0 from J, leaving 8 bases between them. There are 14 residues in the CDR3. Germline V lookup: CDR1 SGHRS, CDR2 YFSETQ. This CDR3 is CASRQEATNEKLFF. The DNA of the CDR3 is TGCGCCAGCAGACAGGAAGCAACTAATGAAAAACTGTTTTTT.

This sequence joins TRBV20-1 and TRBJ1-2, with D unclear. Germline values: CDR1 DFQATT, CDR2 SNEGSKA (reference sequence). V was shortened by 4 bases and J by 3 bases, with 6 bases between the two germline ends. The CDR3 length is 11 residues. The CDR3 DNA reads as TGCAGTGCTATCCCCGACTATGGCTACACCTTC. The encoded protein is CSAIPDYGYTF.

The V gene is TRBV10-1, the J gene TRBJ1-3; D uncertain. Germline loops: CDR1 WNHNN, CDR2 SYGVQD (reference sequence). The V end was cut by 6 bases, the J end by 0 bases, with 9 bases between. The CDR3 is 14 residues long. CDR3 loop: CASSPGSSGNTIYF. CDR3 nucleotides: TGCGCCAGCAGCCCCGGGTCCTCTGGAAACACCATATATTTT.

The chain carries TRBV4-2 and TRBJ2-3; possible D gene TRBD2, 6 bases. This CDR3 is 16 amino acids long. The germline V gene has CDR1 LGHNA and CDR2 YNFKEQ. Trimming took off 3 bases at V and 0 bases at J, with 13 bases between the two ends. CDR3 coding DNA: TGTGCCAGCAGCCAGGGCCCCGCGGGGAGCACAGATACGCAGTATTTT. Translation: CASSQGPAGSTDTQYF.

The chain recombines TRBV6-5 with TRBJ2-2; a weak D match, TRBD1 (5 bases). Germline-derived CDR1 and CDR2 are MNHEY and SVGAGI. The CDR3 has 15 residues. V lost 2 bases and J 6 bases, leaving 13 bases between the germline ends. The CDR3 bases are TGTGCCAGCAGTTACACCCTCGCAGGGCCCGGGGAGCTGTTTTTT. Its translation is CASSYTLAGPGELFF.

Only one count was recorded for this clone. This chain uses TRBV6-5 with TRBJ1-4; the D gene is possibly TRBD1 (5 bases). Germline-derived CDR1 and CDR2 are MNHEY and SVGAGI. V gave up 6 bases and J gave up 8 bases, with 10 bases separating them. The CDR3 covers 12 residues. CDR3 DNA sequence: TGTGCCAGCAGCGCGCAGGGCGAAAAACTGTTTTTT. Encoded protein: CASSAQGEKLFF.

This clone has just one count. V usage is TRBV19 and J usage is TRBJ2-2, with 15 bases matching TRBD2. The J segment lost 8 bases and the V segment lost 5 bases, leaving 12 bases of the junction unmatched. Germline CDR1 LNHDA, CDR2 SQIVND (reference sequence). This CDR3 is 18 amino acids long. This chain's CDR3 is CASSPRPRTSGGEGELFF. In DNA form, the CDR3 reads TGTGCCAGTAGTCCACGCCCGCGGACTAGCGGGGGGGAGGGGGAGCTGTTTTTT.

The table lists this clone with many counts. The chain employs TRBV5-1 and TRBJ1-1, with 9 bases that match TRBD1. CDR1 and CDR2 from the germline V gene are SGHRS and YFSETQ. V dropped 3 bases and J dropped 5; count of bases not matched to a gene: 14. The CDR3 loop spans 17 amino acids. The CDR3 sequence is CASSSGQGDRSGTEAFF. In DNA, the CDR3 is TGCGCCAGCAGCTCGGGACAGGGTGATCGGTCGGGAACTGAAGCTTTCTTT.

The chain joins TRBV28 to TRBJ2-2; 10 nucleotides match TRBD2. The length of the CDR3 is 14 residues. The V segment lost 5 bases and the J segment 7 bases; nucleotides outside the gene matches: 4. Germline lookup yields CDR1 MDHEN and CDR2 SYDVKM. Here the CDR3 reads CASSILAGVGELFF. In DNA form, the CDR3 reads TGTGCCAGCAGTATCCTAGCGGGGGTCGGGGAGCTGTTTTTT.

The CDR3 protein is CAISESPGFYGYTF. DNA for the CDR3: TGTGCCATCAGTGAGTCGCCGGGTTTCTATGGCTACACCTTC. The V call is TRBV10-3, the J call TRBJ1-2, with unresolved D. Trimming took off 0 bases at V and 4 bases at J, with 9 bases between the two ends. Looked up from germline, CDR1 is ENHRY and CDR2 is SYGVKD. CDR3 length: 14 residues.

V gene TRBV14 combines with J gene TRBJ2-1; 7 bases align to TRBD1. Looked up from germline, CDR1 is SGHDN and CDR2 is FVKESK. This CDR3 region has 16 residues. V trimming: 3 bases; J trimming: 4 bases; junction bases outside the gene matches: 9. This CDR3 is CASSQGRGLLYNEQFF. The CDR3 DNA is TGTGCCAGCAGCCAGGGTAGGGGGCTTCTGTACAATGAGCAGTTCTTC.

The rearrangement joins TRBV5-6 to TRBJ2-2, with D perhaps TRBD1 (6 bases). Germline V CDR1 and CDR2: SGHDT, YYEEEE. The CDR3 is 16 residues long. V lost 4 bases, J lost 2 bases, and 15 bases lay in between. The chain's CDR3 is CASSRPGQTNTGELFF. The CDR3 region has the DNA TGTGCCAGCAGCCGACCAGGACAGACTAACACCGGGGAGCTGTTTTTT.

This clone was seen just once. The chain joins TRBV5-1 to TRBJ1-6; weak D call: TRBD1 (5 bases). The V end was cut by 4 bases, the J end by 0 bases, with 14 bases between. The CDR3 contains 17 residues. The germline V gene encodes CDR1 SGHRS and CDR2 YFSETQ. The DNA for the CDR3 is TGCGCCAGCAGCACGGACACGCAGAGCTCCTATAATTCACCCCTCCACTTT. This encodes CASSTDTQSSYNSPLHF.

This clone showed up just once. The V call is TRBV6-5, the J call TRBJ1-5; D remains ambiguous. Germline lookup yields CDR1 MNHEY and CDR2 SVGAGI. The CDR3 is 14 residues long. V lost 2 bases and J 5 bases, leaving 10 bases between the germline ends. The CDR3 here is CASSYQPSYQPQHF. Here the CDR3 DNA reads TGTGCCAGCAGTTACCAACCTAGTTATCAGCCCCAGCATTTT.

DNA for the CDR3: TGTGCCAGCAGCCAAGACCCGGGGGGGTATGGCTACACCTTC. Translating gives CASSQDPGGYGYTF. The V and J genes are TRBV9 and TRBJ1-2; TRBD1 is a possible D gene (5 bases). The CDR3 has 14 residues. CDR1 and CDR2 from the germline V gene are SGDLS and YYNGEE. Trimming removed 4 bases at V and 5 bases at J, with 15 bases between.

V is TRBV6-4 and J is TRBJ2-1; 8 positions agree with TRBD2. Trimming took 5 bases from V and 7 from J; bases not matched to a gene: 1. The CDR3 runs 12 residues. Germline CDR1 reads MRHNA; CDR2 reads SNTAGT. The CDR3 region has the DNA TGTGCCAGCAGTAGCGGGGGTAATGAGCAGTTCTTC. Its protein is CASSSGGNEQFF.

The chain combines TRBV13 with TRBJ2-1; 11 bases are a match to TRBD2. Germline V gives CDR1 PRHDT, CDR2 FYEKMQ (reference sequence). The J segment lost 4 bases and the V segment lost 1 base, leaving 3 bases of the junction unmatched. CDR3 size: 16 residues. The CDR3, as DNA: TGTGCCAGCAGCTTAGCCCTAGCGGGGGGATACAATGAGCAGTTCTTC. Its translation is CASSLALAGGYNEQFF.

J is TRBJ2-3 and V is TRBV6-1, with D maybe TRBD2 (6 bases). V was trimmed by 0 bases and J by 1 base, leaving 8 bases between them. This CDR3 region has 15 residues. Looked up from germline, CDR1 is MNHNS and CDR2 is SASEGT. CDR3 DNA: TGTGCCAGCAGTGAAGCGGAGGGACGCACAGATACGCAGTATTTT. Encoded protein: CASSEAEGRTDTQYF.

This clone has a single count. The chain joins TRBV2 to TRBJ2-7, with 9 bases identical to TRBD1. The length of the CDR3 is 16 residues. V lost 3 bases, J lost 5 bases, and 11 bases stayed unmatched. Per the germline V gene, CDR1 is SNHLY and CDR2 is FYNNEI. For the CDR3, the DNA is TGTGCCAGCAGTGATTTGGGTAACAGGGGGCAGAACGAGCAGTACTTC. Protein product: CASSDLGNRGQNEQYF.

The gene calls are TRBV11-2 and TRBJ2-5; D is perhaps TRBD2 (5 bases). The CDR3 has 14 amino acids. Deletions cut 0 bases from V and 5 bases from J, with 10 bases between. Germline V gene sequence: CDR1 SGHAT, CDR2 FQNNGV. The CDR3 loop reads CASSLDRGYETQYF. The CDR3 DNA reads TGTGCCAGCAGCTTAGATCGGGGTTACGAGACCCAGTACTTC.

This chain joins TRBV27 and TRBJ2-7; D possibly corresponds to TRBD1 (5 bases). The V gene lost 5 bases and the J gene lost 8 bases, with 13 bases spanning the gap. This CDR3 comprises 12 residues. The germline gives CDR1 MNHEY, CDR2 SMNVEV (reference sequence). CDR3 protein: CASSDKGWKQYF. The CDR3 coding sequence is TGTGCCAGCAGTGACAAGGGGTGGAAGCAGTACTTC.

V is TRBV30 and J is TRBJ1-5; 9 bases map to TRBD1. The germline gives CDR1 GTSNPN, CDR2 SVGIG (reference sequence). There are 14 residues in the CDR3. The junction had 8 bases not matched to a gene; V was cut back by 5 bases and J by 6 bases. CDR3 sequence: CAWSTGGGGQPQHF. In nucleotides, the CDR3 is TGTGCCTGGTCGACAGGGGGGGGTGGTCAGCCCCAGCATTTT.